This T cell receptor (beta chain) emerged from a study of T-cell reconstitution after alpha-beta-depleted transplantation in children. Findings and limits, study-wide: Certain patients had high TCRbeta diversity at day 60, and it came from recipient T cells and thymic progenitors that survived. Fresh T-cell production supplied most of the T-cell counts and diversity seen one year after transplant. Several hundred expanded graft clones reportedly were the source of alpha-beta T cells about two months after transplant.

This clonotype was counted at least ten times. Its target is unknown. Molecular barcoding with unique molecular identifiers was used for the TCRbeta library. Each CDR3 protein gets one entry after TCRdb re-called the PCR reads with MiXCR. This repertoire shows approximately 290,000 distinct CDR3 sequences, 11% found once; its top ten account for 20% to 30%. CDR1 is KGHSH, CDR2 LQKENI, per germline. The CDR3 runs to 15 residues. The V and J ends lost 3 bases and 8 bases respectively, with 16 bases between them. This sequence originates from a male patient between 2 and 10 years old who had a stem cell transplant for chronic granulomatous disease, so the T cells may come from the graft donor. The sequences come from peripheral blood, collected 180 days after TCRalphabeta/CD19-depleted stem cell transplant. The chain uses TRBV18 and TRBJ1-4, with a tentative D call TRBD1 (6 bases). The CDR3 sequence: CASSPRDKVKEKLFF. The DNA of the CDR3 is TGTGCCAGCTCACCTAGGGACAAGGTCAAAGAAAAACTGTTTTTT.